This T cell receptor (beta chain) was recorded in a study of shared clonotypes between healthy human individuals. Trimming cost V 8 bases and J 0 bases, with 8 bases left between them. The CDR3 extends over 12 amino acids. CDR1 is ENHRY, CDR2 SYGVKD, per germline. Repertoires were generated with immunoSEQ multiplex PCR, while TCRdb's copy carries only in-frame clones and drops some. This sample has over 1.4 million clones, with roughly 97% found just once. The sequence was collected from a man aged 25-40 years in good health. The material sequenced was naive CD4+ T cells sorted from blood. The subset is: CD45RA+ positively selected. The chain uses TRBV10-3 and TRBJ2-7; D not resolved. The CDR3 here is CAILTSSYEQYF. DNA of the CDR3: TGTGCCATCCTGACAAGCTCCTACGAGCAGTACTTC.